Sequencing of this TCR beta chain was carried out in a study of T cells in localized non-small cell lung cancer. Method: immunoSEQ multiplex PCR; TCRdb's copy keeps in-frame clones and lacks some. The sample contains around 92,000 clones, just over 90% of which appear only once. Notes on this clone: A read error may account for a junction end that differs from germline.

The CDR3 runs 11 residues. Germline V CDR1 and CDR2: GTSNPN, SVGIG (reference sequence). The source material was PBMCs, sampled before any cancer treatment. The V call is TRBV30, the J call TRBJ1-4; no clear D. The TCR comes from a woman aged 35 to 70 with stage II squamous cell lung carcinoma. The CDR3 spells CAWSVTEQPKF. CDR3 DNA sequence: TGTGCCTGGAGTGTTACTGAACAGCCAAAGTTT. Using reference TRBV30 and TRBJ1-4 for the parts outside the CDR3, the full variable domain is SQTIHQWPATLVQPVGSPLSLECTVEGTSNPNLYWYRQAAGRGLQLLFYSVGIGQISSEVPQNLSASRPQDRQFILSSKKLLLSDSGFYLCAWSVTEQPKFGSGTQLSVL.